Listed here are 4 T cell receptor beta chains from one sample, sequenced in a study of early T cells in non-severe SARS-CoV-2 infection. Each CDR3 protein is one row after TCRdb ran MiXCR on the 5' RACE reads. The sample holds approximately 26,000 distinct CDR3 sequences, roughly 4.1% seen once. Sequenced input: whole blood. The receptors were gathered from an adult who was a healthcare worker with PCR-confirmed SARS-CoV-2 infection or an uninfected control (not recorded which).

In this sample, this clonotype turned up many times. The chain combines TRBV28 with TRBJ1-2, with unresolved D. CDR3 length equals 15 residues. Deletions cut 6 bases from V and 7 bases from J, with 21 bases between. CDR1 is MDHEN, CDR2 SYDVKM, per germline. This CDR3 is CASRPVFPSSLGYTF. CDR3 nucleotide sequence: TGTGCCAGCAGGCCTGTCTTTCCCTCTTCTCTTGGCTACACCTTC.

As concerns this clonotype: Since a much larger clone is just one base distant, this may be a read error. The CDR3 protein is CSVPGTSGGFSGTDTQYF. The DNA for the CDR3 is TGCAGCGTCCCTGGGACTAGCGGGGGTTTCTCTGGCACAGATACGCAGTATTTT. The chain has TRBV29-1 and TRBJ2-3, with 14 bases identical to TRBD2. Germline values: CDR1 SQVTM, CDR2 ANQGSEA. This CDR3 comprises 18 residues. The V and J ends lost 6 bases and 1 base, in that order; junction bases with no gene match: 12.

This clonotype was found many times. The CDR3 DNA reads as TGCAGTGCTAGTGGAGACTTAAACACCGGGGAGCTGTTTTTT. Its translation is CSASGDLNTGELFF. The gene calls are TRBV20-1 and TRBJ2-2; unclear D gene. This CDR3 has 14 residues. Trimming took off 3 bases at V and 2 bases at J, with 10 bases between the two ends. Germline assignment: CDR1 DFQATT and CDR2 SNEGSKA (reference sequence).

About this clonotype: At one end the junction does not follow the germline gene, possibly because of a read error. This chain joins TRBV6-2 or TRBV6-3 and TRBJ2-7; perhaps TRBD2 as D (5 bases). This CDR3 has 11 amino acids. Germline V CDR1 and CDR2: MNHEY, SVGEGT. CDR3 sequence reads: CASRTGPLRDF. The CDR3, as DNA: TGTGCCAGCAGAACCGGGCCCCTGCGGGACTTC.